This T cell receptor (beta chain) was sequenced during a study of control samples from healthy donors and cancer patients. Germline-derived CDR1 and CDR2 are MDHEN and SYDVKM. The CDR3 totals 13 residues. Trimming removed 6 bases from V and 4 bases from J, with 12 bases in between. This table comes from immunoSEQ multiplex PCR, and its TCRdb copy is limited to in-frame clones, with some not included. The sample shows under 450,000 clones, around nine tenths of them seen only once. The J gene is TRBJ1-2, the V gene TRBV28, with D tentatively TRBD1 (6 bases). The TCR originated in a man aged 40-50 years with head and neck cancer. Sequencing input: PBMCs. In nucleotides, the CDR3 is TGTGCCAGCAGACTACAGGGAGTCTATGGCTACACCTTC. Amino acid sequence: CASRLQGVYGYTF.